This T cell receptor beta chain stems from a study of monozygotic twins with inflammatory bowel disease. Study outcomes and limitations: Backing was not found for a single strong signal or clonotype associated with IBD.

CDR3 size: 12 residues. Looked up from germline, CDR1 is MNHEY and CDR2 is SVGAGI. Total RNA, at 3,000 to 4,000 ng, went into every TCR library. The UMIs carried a 6-nucleotide sample barcode, and they were added by template switching. Each CDR3 protein gets one entry in TCRdb, which reprocessed the 5' RACE reads and gives no DNA. This listing includes fewer than 400,000 distinct CDR3 sequences. As to this clonotype: Its cognate antigen is unknown.

This chain joins TRBV6-5 and TRBJ1-1; TCRdb gives TRBD1 as the D gene, but with no DNA this cannot be confirmed. The sequenced sample consisted of blood. This sequence was found in a human donor with ulcerative colitis or Crohn's disease, or a healthy co-twin of an affected twin (not recorded which). This CDR3 is CATGQSFTEAFF.